The entry below describes one T cell receptor beta chain. The antigen is unknown. These data are taken from a study of T cell responses to AZD1222 COVID-19 vaccine. Findings and limits, study-wide: Dominant CD4 TCR responses targeted spike regions 160-218 and 743-854. Clonal diversity was possibly underestimated; the donors were predominantly white British and more often female. Only 5 or 6 AZD1222 recipients tested seropositive at baseline. Within unmutated variant regions lay the reported targets of nearly half of spike-specific TCRs.

CDR3 length equals 13 residues. Per the germline V gene, CDR1 is MNHEY and CDR2 is SVGAGI. Trimming cost V 8 bases and J 5 bases, with 15 bases left between them. Using immunoSEQ multiplex PCR, the repertoire was profiled, and TCRdb retains in-frame clones only, with some absent. The sample carries approximately 160,000 clones, approximately 88% recorded once. The origin of this receptor is an adult in good health. The specimen comprised peripheral blood, sampled on day 0 of AZD1222 vaccination. J is TRBJ1-2 and V is TRBV6-5, with D unclear. CDR3 nucleotide sequence: TGTGCCAGCGCTGCTACTGGGGTATATGGCTACACCTTC. It encodes CASAATGVYGYTF.